This T cell receptor (beta chain) comes out of a study of blood T cell repertoires in COVID-19. Germline loops: CDR1 LGHNA, CDR2 YNFKEQ. This CDR3 comprises 18 residues. V lost 2 bases and J 5 bases, leaving 21 bases between the germline ends. Profiled with immunoSEQ multiplex PCR; TCRdb holds only in-frame clones, not every one. This table has 250,000 to 300,000 clones, 70% to 85% appearing once. The chain carries TRBV4-2 and TRBJ1-4; D is unclear. The source material was peripheral blood. The sequence came from a woman older than 75 with acute or convalescent COVID-19. The CDR3 sequence: CASSQSLGPRTGNEKLFF. The CDR3, as DNA: TGTGCCAGCAGCCAATCTCTTGGGCCGAGGACGGGAAATGAAAAACTGTTTTTT.